Listed below are T cell receptor beta chains from one sample, sequenced in a study of response to subunit inactivated influenza vaccine. TCRdb reanalysed the RT-PCR reads using MiXCR and keeps one entry per CDR3 protein. The sample shows about 650,000 distinct CDR3 sequences, 15% to 17% of them seen only once. The sequencing here drew on PBMCs from blood, taken 11 to 12 days after vaccination. The receptors derive from a man over 45 who received an inactivated influenza vaccine. Each CDR3 is given without its conserved first and last residue. Only some rows state a clone size, as once, few, many or a class for expanded clones.

size	V	J	CDR3
few	TRBV20-1	TRBJ2-3	SARDSGTHTDTQY
few	TRBV20-1	TRBJ2-3	SARLSSTDTQY
few	TRBV29-1	TRBJ2-2	SVEGQGEVGELF
.	TRBV21-1	TRBJ1-6	ASSSRQAYSPLH
.	TRBV7-8	TRBJ1-1	ASGATGTFEAF
few	TRBV29-1	TRBJ1-1	SVEDRGHTEAF
few	TRBV20-1	TRBJ1-5	SARHDRAGNQPQH
few	TRBV5-5	TRBJ2-1	ASSLVGMGNEQF
few	TRBV20-1	TRBJ2-2	SAIPTGGRTGELF
.	TRBV5-1	TRBJ2-2	ASSLSSGNTGELF
few	TRBV12-3/TRBV12-4	TRBJ2-7	ASKGQGAIEQY
few	TRBV5-1	TRBJ2-1	ASSLMRETTGSEQF
.	TRBV6-2/TRBV6-3	TRBJ2-1	ASSSGRGQLGEQF
few	TRBV29-1	TRBJ2-2	SVVSGELF
.	TRBV29-1	TRBJ2-1	SVEEGGRGIWDEQF
few	TRBV20-1	TRBJ1-5	SARGAGGQPQH
.	TRBV11-1	TRBJ2-3	ASSFPTASGSLGRDTQY
many	TRBV10-3	TRBJ1-6	AISESTGADSPLH
.	TRBV2	TRBJ2-5	ASSYTGTSGQETQY
few	TRBV14	TRBJ1-2	ASSLQANYGYT
.	TRBV12-3/TRBV12-4	TRBJ2-3	ASTGGLTDTQY
.	TRBV20-1	TRBJ2-3	SAAGGGTTDTQY
.	TRBV11-1	TRBJ2-4	ASNHRPSGRAGSKNIQY
few	TRBV28	TRBJ2-1	ASSTRTSGGLPYNEQF